What follows are 18 T cell receptor beta chains derived from one specimen sequenced in a study of sequential checkpoint blockade in melanoma. The treatment denotes: randomized to nivolumab then ipilimumab (arm A) or the reverse (arm B). The data were produced by immunoSEQ multiplex PCR, yet TCRdb's version contains in-frame clones alone and is incomplete. The sample contains around 18,000 clones, around four fifths of which appear only once. This sample comprised CD8+ T cells sorted from blood (inferred from file names), obtained from a patient given nivolumab and ipilimumab in sequence. These receptors were obtained from a human donor with melanoma.

J is TRBJ2-2 and V is TRBV6-5; TRBD1 aligns across 8 bases. This CDR3 comprises 15 residues. Germline V CDR1 and CDR2: MNHEY, SVGAGI. Germline trimming cut 6 bases from V and 6 bases from J; bases unmatched to any gene: 9. The CDR3 region is CASSNTGGGAGELFF. The DNA for the CDR3 is TGTGCCAGCAGCAACACAGGGGGTGGAGCCGGGGAGCTGTTTTTT.

V is TRBV6-5 and J is TRBJ1-1; no firm D call. CDR3 length equals 14 residues. Looked up from germline, CDR1 is MNHEY and CDR2 is SVGAGI. Trimming stripped 6 bases from V and 1 base from J, with 12 bases between. The CDR3 loop is CASSPMGRNTEAFF. CDR3 sequence (DNA): TGTGCCAGCAGCCCCATGGGCCGGAACACTGAAGCTTTCTTT.

This chain joins TRBV4-1 and TRBJ2-7; 8 bases line up with TRBD1. The CDR3 covers 19 residues. Germline assignment: CDR1 MGHRA and CDR2 YSYEKL. The trim removed 1 base at V and 1 base at J, leaving 15 bases unmatched. In DNA, the CDR3 is TGCGCCAGCAGCCAAGCCCCACTCAGCCGGGACAGGTTTTCCTACGAGCAGTACTTC. Amino acids: CASSQAPLSRDRFSYEQYF.

This chain links TRBV7-2 with TRBJ2-7; 9 nucleotides match TRBD2. Germline V gene sequence: CDR1 SGHTA, CDR2 FQGNSA. The CDR3 totals 18 residues. After removal of 5 bases from V and 5 bases from J, the junction contained 19 bases not matched to a gene. The CDR3 region has the DNA TGTGCCAGCAGCCCACGACTAGCGGAGGATCGCCGTAGCCACGAGCAGTACTTC. It specifies CASSPRLAEDRRSHEQYF. The full variable domain, rest sourced from reference TRBV7-2 and TRBJ2-7, is GAGVSQSPSNKVTEKGKDVELRCDPISGHTALYWYRQSLGQGLEFLIYFQGNSAPDKSGLPSDRFSAERTGGSVSTLTIQRTQQEDSAVYLCASSPRLAEDRRSHEQYFGPGTRLTVT.

The gene calls are TRBV9 and TRBJ2-7, with D possibly TRBD1 on 6 matching bases. This CDR3 is 15 amino acids long. The V and J ends lost 2 bases and 0 bases respectively, with 12 bases between them. CDR1 is SGDLS, CDR2 YYNGEE, per germline. CDR3 DNA sequence: TGTGCCAGCAGCGTTGGGTCAGGGGTCTCCTACGAGCAGTACTTC. Residues: CASSVGSGVSYEQYF.

This sequence joins TRBV27 and TRBJ2-6, with D possibly matching TRBD1 (5 bases). The CDR3 is 16 amino acids. CDR1 and CDR2 from the germline V gene are MNHEY and SMNVEV (reference sequence). The V end lost 3 bases, the J end lost 4 bases, and 13 bases lay between the germline ends. The CDR3 spells CASSFSGPWGANVLTF. The CDR3 bases are TGTGCCAGCAGTTTCTCAGGGCCTTGGGGGGCCAACGTCCTGACTTTC.

The V call is TRBV6-4, the J call TRBJ2-3, with no clear D. Trimming cost V 6 bases and J 0 bases, with 13 bases left between them. This CDR3 contains 15 residues. CDR1 is MRHNA and CDR2 is SNTAGT in the germline V gene. The CDR3 nucleotides are TGTGCCAGCAGCCACCGGGTCGCTAGCACAGATACGCAGTATTTT. This codes for CASSHRVASTDTQYF.

The chain is built from TRBV27 and TRBJ1-2; a weak D match, TRBD1 (6 bases). The CDR3 is 14 amino acids. CDR1 and CDR2 (germline): MNHEY, SMNVEV (reference sequence). V dropped 7 bases and J dropped 5 bases, with 17 bases sitting between them. CDR3 amino acids: CASKIRGARYGYTF. The CDR3 nucleotides read TGTGCCAGCAAAATTCGGGGGGCTAGGTATGGCTACACCTTC.

The chain recombines TRBV7-8 with TRBJ1-5, with D possibly matching TRBD1 (6 bases). This CDR3 region has 14 residues. Trimming left V 3 bases short and J 3 bases short, with 9 bases between. Per the germline V gene, CDR1 is SGHVS and CDR2 is FQNEAQ. The CDR3 nucleotides are TGTGCCAGCAGCTTTGGGGGGGCCAATCAGCCCCAGCATTTT. As protein: CASSFGGANQPQHF.

This chain links TRBV13 with TRBJ2-7; TRBD2 might be the D (5 bases). Trimming shortened V by 5 bases and J by 5 bases, and 10 bases separated the two germline ends. Germline CDR1 and CDR2: PRHDT and FYEKMQ (reference sequence). The CDR3 loop spans 12 amino acids. CDR3 coding DNA: TGTGCCAGCAGCCACACGACTAACGAGCAGTACTTC. Translation gives CASSHTTNEQYF.

The chain links TRBV4-1 to TRBJ2-1; TRBD2 is a possible D gene (7 bases). CDR3 length equals 17 residues. V lost 1 base, J lost 6 bases, and 19 bases lay in between. Germline V gene lookup returns CDR1 MGHRA and CDR2 YSYEKL. CDR3: CASSQVRAGALSNEQFF. CDR3 nucleotide sequence: TGCGCCAGCAGCCAAGTGCGCGCGGGGGCTTTGAGCAATGAGCAGTTCTTC.

The V and J genes are TRBV27 and TRBJ2-7; 12 bases agree with TRBD2. The CDR3 has 16 amino acids. Losses at the gene ends were 5 bases for V and 5 bases for J; bases not matched to a gene: 10. Germline CDR1 reads MNHEY; CDR2 reads SMNVEV (reference sequence). CDR3 bases: TGTGCCAGCAGTGCGACTAGCGGGAGCCCTAGGGACGAGCAGTACTTC. It encodes CASSATSGSPRDEQYF.

The chain joins TRBV5-4 to TRBJ2-3; D possibly corresponds to TRBD2 (7 bases). V shed 3 bases and J shed 6 bases, with 32 bases lying between them. Germline V gene sequence: CDR1 SGHNT, CDR2 YYREEE (reference sequence). This CDR3 has 20 residues. The CDR3 is CASSSPPGGWRDPPSDTQYF. DNA for the CDR3: TGTGCCAGCAGCTCCCCCCCGGGGGGCTGGCGGGATCCCCCCTCCGATACGCAGTATTTT. The whole variable domain, remainder taken from reference TRBV5-4 and TRBJ2-3, is ETGVTQSPTHLIKTRGQQVTLRCSSQSGHNTVSWYQQALGQGPQFIFQYYREEENGRGNFPPRFSGLQFPNYSSELNVNALELDDSALYLCASSSPPGGWRDPPSDTQYFGPGTRLTVL.

This clone has more than one count but fewer than ten. CDR3 protein: CASSFTGRNTEAFF. The CDR3, as DNA: TGTGCCAGCAGCTTTACAGGGCGAAATACTGAAGCTTTCTTT. The chain couples TRBV7-9 to TRBJ1-1; TRBD1 might be the D (6 bases). V lost 3 bases, J lost 5 bases, and 13 bases lay in between. Germline-derived CDR1 and CDR2 are SEHNR and FQNEAQ (reference sequence). This CDR3 region has 14 residues.

The V gene is TRBV27, the J gene TRBJ2-7; 7 bases line up with TRBD1. V lost 2 bases and J lost 3; bases outside the gene matches: 4. The length of the CDR3 is 14 residues. Germline CDR1 is MNHEY and CDR2 is SMNVEV (reference sequence). The CDR3 loop is CASSLRGPFYEQYF. For the CDR3, the DNA is TGTGCCAGCAGTTTAAGGGGGCCCTTCTACGAGCAGTACTTC.

The rearrangement uses TRBV5-1 and TRBJ1-4; 9 positions agree with TRBD1. Germline assignment: CDR1 SGHRS and CDR2 YFSETQ. The CDR3 contains 14 residues. Trimming at V came to 0 bases and at J to 8 bases, leaving 2 bases not matched to a gene. The CDR3 spells CASSLDRGREKLFF. The CDR3, as DNA: TGCGCCAGCAGCTTGGACAGGGGGCGAGAAAAACTGTTTTTT.

This clone was seen more than once but under ten times. V and J are TRBV27 and TRBJ2-1; a weak D match, TRBD1 (7 bases). Germline assignment: CDR1 MNHEY and CDR2 SMNVEV (reference sequence). Trimming cost V 2 bases and J 13 bases, with 12 bases left between them. The CDR3 runs 12 residues. This CDR3 reads CASSLQGGVQFF. CDR3 nucleotides: TGTGCCAGCAGTTTACAGGGGGGAGTTCAGTTCTTC.

The DNA for the CDR3 is TGTGCCAGCAGATTAGCGGGAGACACCGGGGAGCTGTTTTTT. Translated, it gives CASRLAGDTGELFF. The chain has TRBV6-4 and TRBJ2-2, with 9 bases matching TRBD2. With V trimmed by 6 bases and J by 3 bases, 2 bases remained unmatched. The CDR3 consists of 14 residues. Germline V gives CDR1 MRHNA, CDR2 SNTAGT.